In this sample, the clone carrying this T cell receptor beta chain turned up many times. Its antigen is unidentified. The source of the sample is a study of T cells in Graves' hyperthyroidism and ophthalmopathy. Study results and caveats: Most clonotypes expanded in the thyroid (above 0.001) were also present in blood. With a median lead of approximately six months before onset, the model predicted ophthalmopathy.

This CDR3 spans 14 amino acids. V shed 2 bases, J shed 4 bases, and the junction held 4 bases outside the gene matches. CDR1 and CDR2 from the germline V gene are SGHVS and FQNEAQ. PBMCs were collected from an approximately 10 ml volume of fresh peripheral blood. TCR beta CDR3 regions were amplified from RNA transcripts. The TCR CDR3 was amplified in a first-round RT-PCR using the HTBI primer set. One entry per CDR3 protein results from TCRdb running MiXCR on the multiplex PCR reads. The data hold more than 350,000 distinct CDR3 sequences, with about 14% observed a single time. The sequenced sample consisted of blood. This chain joins TRBV7-8 and TRBJ2-7; 8 nucleotides agree with TRBD1. The receptor was isolated from a woman aged 25-40 years with Graves' ophthalmopathy. The DNA for the CDR3 is TGTGCCAGCAGCTTACGGACAGGGATTTACGAGCAGTACTTC. It is translated as CASSLRTGIYEQYF.